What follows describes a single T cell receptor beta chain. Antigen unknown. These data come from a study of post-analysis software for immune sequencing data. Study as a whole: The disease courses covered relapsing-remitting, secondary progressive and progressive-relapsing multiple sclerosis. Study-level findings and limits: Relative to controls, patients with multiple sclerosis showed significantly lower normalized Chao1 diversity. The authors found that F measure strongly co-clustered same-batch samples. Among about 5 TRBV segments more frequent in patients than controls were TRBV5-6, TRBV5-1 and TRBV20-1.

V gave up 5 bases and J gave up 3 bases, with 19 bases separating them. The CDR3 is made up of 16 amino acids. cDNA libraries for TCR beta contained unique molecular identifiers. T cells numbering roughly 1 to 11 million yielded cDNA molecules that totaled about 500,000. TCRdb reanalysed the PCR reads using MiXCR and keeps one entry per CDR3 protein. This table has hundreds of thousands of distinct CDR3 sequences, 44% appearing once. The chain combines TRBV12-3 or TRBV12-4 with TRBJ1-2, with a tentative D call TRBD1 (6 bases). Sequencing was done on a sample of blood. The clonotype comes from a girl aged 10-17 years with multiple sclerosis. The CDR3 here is CASSPLADSPYYGYTF. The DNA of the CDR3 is TGTGCCAGCAGTCCACTCGCGGACAGCCCGTACTATGGCTACACCTTC.